The 9 T cell receptor beta chains listed next were all sequenced from one sample in a study of CD8+ T cells in alopecia areata. Investigators isolated RNA and reverse transcribed it into cDNA to act as the sequencing template. TCRdb keeps only in-frame clones here, not all; method: immunoSEQ multiplex PCR. The sample yields about 180,000 clones, about 47% seen once. Treatment indicated: oral pan-JAK inhibitor, 5-10 mg twice daily. The material was CD8+ T cells sorted from blood, obtained around week 54, from a patient treated with tofacitinib. The receptors here all came from a human donor with alopecia areata.

On this clone: Its ends do not fully match the called genes, so a read error is possible. V usage is TRBV30 and J usage is TRBJ1-4, with 10 bases aligning to TRBD1. Germline V gene sequence: CDR1 GTSNPN, CDR2 SVGIG (reference sequence). The CDR3 totals 14 residues. The CDR3 reads CAWSSEEGQGIAIF. Here the CDR3 DNA reads TGTGCCTGGAGTTCTGAAGAGGGACAGGGGATCGCAATTTTT.

This clone was detected once. V gene TRBV11-2 combines with J gene TRBJ1-5, with unresolved D. This CDR3 is 15 amino acids long. Trimming took 3 bases from V and 4 from J, leaving 13 bases between them. The germline CDR1 and CDR2 sequences are SGHAT and FQNNGV. The CDR3 protein is CASSFSDELNQPQHF. In DNA, the CDR3 is TGTGCCAGCAGCTTCAGCGACGAACTTAATCAGCCCCAGCATTTT.

This clone has only one observation. CDR3 in amino acids: CASSLTSGETNEQFF. Here the CDR3 DNA reads TGCGCCAGCAGCCTGACTAGCGGGGAAACCAATGAGCAGTTCTTC. The chain carries TRBV5-1 and TRBJ2-1; 11 nucleotides align to TRBD2. The CDR3 extends over 15 amino acids. Trimming at V came to 4 bases and at J to 6 bases, leaving 6 bases not matched to a gene. Germline loops: CDR1 SGHRS, CDR2 YFSETQ.

The table lists this clone with a count of one. V and J are TRBV13 and TRBJ1-2, with a possible D match to TRBD1 (5 bases). V gave up 5 bases and J gave up 4 bases, with 14 bases separating them. Germline lookup yields CDR1 PRHDT and CDR2 FYEKMQ (reference sequence). The CDR3 sequence is 14 residues long. Here the CDR3 DNA reads TGTGCCAGCAGCCTACCGGGGGGACCCTATGGCTACACCTTC. Its translation is CASSLPGGPYGYTF.

This clone was observed a few times. This chain joins TRBV18 and TRBJ2-3; a possible D gene is TRBD1 (5 bases). The CDR3 is made up of 13 amino acids. V was pared by 2 bases and J by 5 bases, with 8 bases between. CDR1 is KGHSH, CDR2 LQKENI, per germline. Here the CDR3 DNA reads TGTGCCAGCTCACCAAGCAGGGAAGATACGCAGTATTTT. Encoded protein: CASSPSREDTQYF.

This clone turned up a few times. The same CDR3 is also encoded by other DNA sequences in this sample. The chain uses TRBV5-6 and TRBJ2-7; D uncertain. The CDR3 contains 12 residues. Looked up from germline, CDR1 is SGHDT and CDR2 is YYEEEE. The V and J ends lost 0 bases and 3 bases respectively, with 4 bases between them. CDR3 sequence: CASSLGGYEQYF. The CDR3 DNA is TGTGCCAGCAGCTTGGGGGGCTACGAGCAGTACTTC.

This clone has a single count. The V call is TRBV30, the J call TRBJ1-5; D remains ambiguous. This CDR3 region has 14 residues. Trimming stripped 2 bases from V and 4 bases from J, with 12 bases between. CDR1 is GTSNPN and CDR2 is SVGIG in the germline V gene (reference sequence). CDR3 region: CAWSTGVGNQPQHF. In DNA form, the CDR3 reads TGTGCCTGGAGTACCGGGGTAGGAAATCAGCCCCAGCATTTT.

The V call is TRBV4-1, the J call TRBJ2-1; 9 bases map to TRBD2. In germline, CDR1 is MGHRA, CDR2 YSYEKL. The V and J ends lost 1 base and 7 bases, in that order; junction bases with no gene match: 14. The CDR3 sequence is 18 residues long. CDR3 sequence reads: CASSQALWGRGGVNEQFF. As DNA, the CDR3 is TGCGCCAGCAGCCAAGCCCTTTGGGGGCGGGGGGGCGTAAATGAGCAGTTCTTC.

V is TRBV4-3 and J is TRBJ2-2, with D possibly TRBD2 on 6 matching bases. The germline gives CDR1 LGHNA, CDR2 YSLEER. This CDR3 is built from 14 residues. V lost 0 bases and J 6 bases, leaving 8 bases between the germline ends. Here the CDR3 reads CASSQDGGAGELFF. DNA for the CDR3: TGCGCCAGCAGCCAAGATGGCGGGGCCGGGGAGCTGTTTTTT.